These 32 T cell receptor beta chains were all obtained from the same sample, sequenced in a study of blood T cell repertoires in COVID-19. Profiling relied on immunoSEQ multiplex PCR, and the TCRdb table lists in-frame clones only, not all of them. The data contain 70,000 to 90,000 clones, roughly 84% of them singletons. The sample comprised peripheral blood. The source of these receptors is a human donor in a cohort sampled during active COVID-19.

This chain connects TRBV21-1 to TRBJ1-6. TRBV21-1 is classified as a pseudogene. CDR3 length: 18 amino acids. The CDR3 loop reads CASSKGEARSDYNSPLHF. CDR3 nucleotide sequence: TGTGCCAGCAGCAAAGGAGAGGCCAGATCCGACTATAATTCACCCCTCCACTTT.

The sample holds one count of this clone. The rearrangement joins TRBV3-1 (or the pseudogene TRBV3-2) to TRBJ2-4; 7 positions match TRBD1. The length of the CDR3 is 18 residues. Losses at the gene ends were 1 base for V and 1 base for J; bases not matched to a gene: 10. Germline V CDR1 and CDR2: LGHDT, YNNKEL (reference sequence). The CDR3 nucleotides are TGTGCCAGCAGCCAAGGAACCCGGGACAGTCGGGCCAAAAACATTCAGTACTTC. Translation gives CASSQGTRDSRAKNIQYF.

The V and J genes are TRBV5-1 and TRBJ2-1; a weak D match, TRBD2 (6 bases). The germline CDR1 and CDR2 sequences are SGHRS and YFSETQ. There are 13 residues in the CDR3. The V end lost 3 bases, the J end lost 10 bases, and 14 bases lay between the germline ends. CDR3 loop: CASSSDGTREQFF. DNA of the CDR3: TGCGCCAGCAGCTCCGACGGGACTCGGGAGCAGTTCTTC.

This chain connects TRBV5-8 to TRBJ1-5, with TRBD1 as a possible D gene (5 bases). The CDR3 is 13 amino acids. Germline CDR1 SGHTS, CDR2 YDEGEE. V lost 0 bases and J 6 bases, leaving 7 bases between the germline ends. The DNA for the CDR3 is TGTGCCAGCAGCTTGGCAGGGTTTCAGCCCCAGCATTTT. Translating gives CASSLAGFQPQHF.

The rearrangement joins TRBV28 to TRBJ1-1; D may be TRBD1 (5 bases). Per germline, CDR1 MDHEN and CDR2 SYDVKM. This CDR3 comprises 14 residues. The germline V and J ends were trimmed by 4 bases and 0 bases, with 9 bases remaining between them. CDR3 DNA sequence: TGTGCCAGCAGTTCCGGGGGATTGAACACTGAAGCTTTCTTT. It codes for CASSSGGLNTEAFF.

CDR3 DNA sequence: TGTGCCATCAAGGGCCCGGGAGGGACTGAAGCTTTCTTT. This gives the protein CAIKGPGGTEAFF. This chain links TRBV6-6 with TRBJ1-1; D remains ambiguous. This CDR3 comprises 13 residues. Trimming removed 10 bases at V and 5 bases at J, with 17 bases between. Looked up from germline, CDR1 is MNHNY and CDR2 is SVGAGI (reference sequence).

This sequence joins TRBV19 and TRBJ2-3, with 8 bases lining up with TRBD2. Trimming cost V 0 bases and J 5 bases; bases outside gene matches: 4. Germline V lookup: CDR1 LNHDA, CDR2 SQIVND (reference sequence). The length of the CDR3 is 15 residues. The CDR3 loop is CASSIEPAGGDTQYF. The CDR3 bases are TGTGCCAGTAGTATAGAGCCGGCGGGGGGAGATACGCAGTATTTT.

The rearrangement uses TRBV7-9 and TRBJ2-1, with D possibly being TRBD1 (6 bases). The CDR3 runs 15 residues. CDR1 and CDR2 (germline): SEHNR, FQNEAQ (reference sequence). Trimming stripped 3 bases from V and 1 base from J, with 10 bases between. CDR3 in amino acids: CASSFWGLSYNEQFF. CDR3 coding DNA: TGTGCCAGCAGCTTTTGGGGGCTGTCCTACAATGAGCAGTTCTTC.

The chain links TRBV5-1 to TRBJ2-5, with TRBD1 matching 9 bases. The V segment lost 4 bases and the J segment 5 bases; nucleotides outside the gene matches: 15. CDR1 is SGHRS and CDR2 is YFSETQ in the germline V gene. The CDR3 covers 17 residues. The DNA for the CDR3 is TGCGCCAGCAGCCCACGCCCCGACAGGGGGAGTGTCGAGACCCAGTACTTC. Amino acids: CASSPRPDRGSVETQYF.

In this sample, this clone turned up once. This chain links TRBV2 with TRBJ2-7; TRBD2 is a possible D gene (5 bases). Trimming pared 5 bases from V and 0 bases from J, leaving 11 bases between. The CDR3 has 14 residues. CDR1 is SNHLY and CDR2 is FYNNEI in the germline V gene. Here the CDR3 reads CASSLTGSSYEQYF. The CDR3 DNA is TGTGCCAGCAGTTTGACTGGGAGCTCCTACGAGCAGTACTTC. The complete variable domain, with remaining parts taken from reference TRBV2 and TRBJ2-7, reads EPEVTQTPSHQVTQMGQEVILRCVPISNHLYFYWYRQILGQKVEFLVSFYNNEISEKSEIFDDQFSVERPDGSNFTLKIRSTKLEDSAMYFCASSLTGSSYEQYFGPGTRLTVT.

This clone appeared a few times. The chain is built from TRBV30 and TRBJ1-1; no firm D call. The germline CDR1 and CDR2 sequences are GTSNPN and SVGIG (reference sequence). The CDR3 totals 11 residues. V lost 0 bases, J lost 6 bases, and 5 bases lay in between. This CDR3 reads CAWSVLAEAFF. CDR3 DNA sequence: TGTGCCTGGAGTGTACTAGCTGAAGCTTTCTTT.

The chain couples TRBV6-5 to TRBJ1-3; 8 bases match TRBD1. This CDR3 contains 13 residues. V lost 4 bases to trimming and J lost 6 bases; unmatched junction nucleotides: 2. In germline, CDR1 is MNHEY, CDR2 SVGAGI. The CDR3 reads CASSLQGENTIYF. The CDR3 DNA is TGTGCCAGCAGTTTACAGGGGGAAAACACCATATATTTT.

The chain couples TRBV9 to TRBJ2-3, with D possibly matching TRBD1 (6 bases). CDR3 length equals 15 residues. CDR1 is SGDLS and CDR2 is YYNGEE in the germline V gene. Trimming removed 4 bases at V and 5 bases at J, with 17 bases between. CDR3 coding DNA: TGTGCCAGCAGCCTCCAGGGGTATTTTGGAGATACGCAGTATTTT. This gives the protein CASSLQGYFGDTQYF.

V is TRBV5-1 and J is TRBJ2-5; 13 positions agree with TRBD2. There are 17 residues in the CDR3. Germline assignment: CDR1 SGHRS and CDR2 YFSETQ. The ends lost 1 base at V and 5 bases at J; junction bases unmatched: 8. The CDR3 region has the DNA TGCGCCAGCAGCTTGACCGGGACTAGCGGGGTGGAGGAGACCCAGTACTTC. The encoded protein is CASSLTGTSGVEETQYF.

The chain carries TRBV7-2 and TRBJ2-5, with TRBD2 matching over 9 bases. Germline CDR1 and CDR2: SGHTA and FQGNSA. The CDR3 has 14 amino acids. V gave up 5 bases and J gave up 5 bases; unmatched junction bases: 6. The CDR3 nucleotides are TGTGCCAGCAGCCCGGGACTAGCTACCGAGACCCAGTACTTC. Residues: CASSPGLATETQYF.

This clone has a single count. V usage is TRBV3-1 (or the pseudogene TRBV3-2) and J usage is TRBJ1-6; D is ambiguous. V shed 4 bases and J shed 14 bases, with 15 bases lying between them. Germline CDR1 reads LGHDT; CDR2 reads YNNKEL (reference sequence). The CDR3 contains 13 residues. CDR3 residues: CASSPAMRASLHF. Written as DNA, the CDR3 is TGTGCCAGCAGCCCTGCCATGCGCGCTTCCCTCCACTTT.

This chain joins TRBV30 and TRBJ2-2; D gene uncertain. Germline V gene data show CDR1 as GTSNPN and CDR2 as SVGIG (reference sequence). The CDR3 covers 13 residues. V was cut by 0 bases and J by 3 bases, with 5 bases left in between. The CDR3 DNA follows: TGTGCCTGGAGTGTACGGGACACCGGGGAGCTGTTTTTT. Translated, it gives CAWSVRDTGELFF.

The chain has TRBV7-8 and TRBJ1-5, with D maybe TRBD1 (6 bases). This CDR3 contains 15 residues. The V end was cut by 5 bases, the J end by 6 bases, with 17 bases between. Germline V gene data show CDR1 as SGHVS and CDR2 as FQNEAQ. CDR3 DNA sequence: TGTGCCAGCAGCCATCCAGGGGTGGGATCTCAGCCCCAGCATTTT. The encoded protein is CASSHPGVGSQPQHF.

DNA of the CDR3: TGTGCCAGCAGACTACGGGAGGGCCTTACAGATACGCAGTATTTT. This encodes CASRLREGLTDTQYF. The chain joins TRBV2 to TRBJ2-3; 8 bases are a match to TRBD2. CDR3 length equals 15 residues. Per the germline V gene, CDR1 is SNHLY and CDR2 is FYNNEI. With V trimmed by 6 bases and J by 3 bases, 8 bases remained unmatched.

This clone was seen only once. The CDR3 region is CASSLGGTTDTQYF. As DNA, the CDR3 is TGTGCCAGCAGCTTAGGCGGGACGACAGATACGCAGTATTTT. The chain has TRBV11-3 and TRBJ2-3; D is possibly TRBD2 (6 bases). Germline V lookup: CDR1 SGHNT, CDR2 YENEEA. The CDR3 consists of 14 residues. V was trimmed by 1 base and J by 3 bases, leaving 8 bases between them. Using reference TRBV11-3 and TRBJ2-3 for the parts outside the CDR3, the full variable domain is EAGVVQSPRYKIIEKKQPVAFWCNPISGHNTLYWYLQNLGQGPELLIRYENEEAVDDSQLPKDRFSAERLKGVDSTLKIQPAELGDSAVYLCASSLGGTTDTQYFGPGTRLTVL.

The V call is TRBV5-4, the J call TRBJ2-7; possibly TRBD1 for D (6 bases). Germline V gene lookup returns CDR1 SGHNT and CDR2 YYREEE (reference sequence). The V end was cut by 4 bases, the J end by 1 base, with 12 bases between. CDR3 length: 14 amino acids. The CDR3 DNA follows: TGTGCCAGCAGCCTAGGACAGAAATCCTACGAGCAGTACTTC. The encoded protein is CASSLGQKSYEQYF.

CDR3 nucleotides: TGCGCCAGCAGCTTAAGGACAGGGGGCGGTGAAAAACTGTTTTTT. It encodes CASSLRTGGGEKLFF. The chain recombines TRBV5-1 with TRBJ1-4, with 11 bases lining up with TRBD1. CDR3 length: 15 amino acids. Germline trimming cut 2 bases from V and 7 bases from J; bases unmatched to any gene: 4. CDR1 SGHRS and CDR2 YFSETQ come from the germline V gene.

The CDR3 reads CATSDSWGDGYTF. CDR3 DNA sequence: TGTGCCACCAGTGATTCCTGGGGCGATGGCTACACCTTC. The rearrangement links TRBV24-1 to TRBJ1-2; a weak D match, TRBD1 (5 bases). Germline V lookup: CDR1 KGHDR, CDR2 SFDVKD. This CDR3 comprises 13 residues. V dropped 2 bases and J dropped 6 bases, with 9 bases sitting between them.

The chain joins TRBV7-6 to TRBJ1-4; 7 bases fit TRBD1. The trim removed 2 bases at V and 7 bases at J, leaving 7 bases unmatched. Germline CDR1 SGHVS, CDR2 FNYEAQ. The CDR3 spans 15 residues. CDR3 nucleotides: TGTGCCAGCAGCTTATGGGGCCAGGGGGGTGAAAAACTGTTTTTT. Translation: CASSLWGQGGEKLFF.

This chain connects TRBV20-1 to TRBJ2-5; 9 bases align to TRBD2. The CDR3 consists of 17 residues. Trimming removed 3 bases from V and 0 bases from J; junction bases left unmatched: 11. Germline values: CDR1 DFQATT, CDR2 SNEGSKA (reference sequence). The CDR3 loop reads CSASPFGREGYQETQYF. The CDR3 DNA reads TGCAGTGCTAGTCCCTTTGGGCGGGAGGGGTACCAAGAGACCCAGTACTTC.

The chain couples TRBV15 to TRBJ1-1; no definite D call. Germline CDR1 and CDR2: LNHNV and YYDKDF (reference sequence). Trimming cost V 9 bases and J 5 bases, with 19 bases left between them. The CDR3 sequence is 14 residues long. The CDR3 sequence is CATVRGGWRTEAFF. The CDR3 bases are TGTGCCACGGTTCGGGGAGGGTGGAGAACTGAAGCTTTCTTT.

CDR3 residues: CASSVAEGFSGNTIYF. CDR3 bases: TGTGCCAGCAGCGTAGCGGAGGGCTTCTCTGGAAACACCATATATTTT. The rearrangement uses TRBV9 and TRBJ1-3; D remains unclear. V was shortened by 0 bases and J by 0 bases, with 10 bases between the two germline ends. CDR1 is SGDLS and CDR2 is YYNGEE in the germline V gene. The CDR3 length is 16 residues.

The J gene is TRBJ1-6, the V gene TRBV2; D not resolved. Germline V CDR1 and CDR2: SNHLY, FYNNEI. The CDR3 has 15 amino acids. Between the trimmed V and J ends, which lost 6 bases and 7 bases, there was a span of 16 bases. The CDR3 DNA follows: TGTGCCAGCAGGGGAGCCCCGCGGGAAAATTCACCCCTCCACTTT. Translation gives CASRGAPRENSPLHF.

The V gene is TRBV5-1, the J gene TRBJ2-7; D possibly corresponds to TRBD2 (5 bases). Trimming left V 7 bases short and J 6 bases short, with 23 bases between. Germline assignment: CDR1 SGHRS and CDR2 YFSETQ. The CDR3 totals 15 residues. The CDR3 region is CASEVGGGNGREQYF. The DNA of the CDR3 is TGCGCCAGCGAGGTAGGTGGAGGAAACGGTCGCGAGCAGTACTTC.

V usage is TRBV10-3 and J usage is TRBJ2-7; the D gene is possibly TRBD2 (6 bases). Trimming took off 10 bases at V and 5 bases at J, with 18 bases between the two ends. The CDR3 has 13 residues. Germline CDR1 is ENHRY and CDR2 is SYGVKD. The CDR3 reads CATEAGLGNEQYF. The DNA of the CDR3 is TGTGCCACCGAGGCGGGGCTGGGTAACGAGCAGTACTTC.

J is TRBJ1-3 and V is TRBV5-1, with D tentatively TRBD1 (5 bases). Trimming took 1 base from V and 0 from J, leaving 8 bases between them. The CDR3 consists of 15 residues. CDR1 is SGHRS and CDR2 is YFSETQ in the germline V gene. The CDR3 protein is CASSLFGGSGNTIYF. CDR3 in DNA: TGCGCCAGCAGCTTGTTCGGGGGCTCTGGAAACACCATATATTTT.

This chain connects TRBV2 to TRBJ2-5; D unclear. Germline V gene sequence: CDR1 SNHLY, CDR2 FYNNEI. Trimming stripped 2 bases from V and 0 bases from J, with 7 bases between. The CDR3 consists of 14 residues. CDR3 amino acids: CASSELLDQETQYF. The DNA of the CDR3 is TGTGCCAGCAGTGAACTATTGGACCAAGAGACCCAGTACTTC.